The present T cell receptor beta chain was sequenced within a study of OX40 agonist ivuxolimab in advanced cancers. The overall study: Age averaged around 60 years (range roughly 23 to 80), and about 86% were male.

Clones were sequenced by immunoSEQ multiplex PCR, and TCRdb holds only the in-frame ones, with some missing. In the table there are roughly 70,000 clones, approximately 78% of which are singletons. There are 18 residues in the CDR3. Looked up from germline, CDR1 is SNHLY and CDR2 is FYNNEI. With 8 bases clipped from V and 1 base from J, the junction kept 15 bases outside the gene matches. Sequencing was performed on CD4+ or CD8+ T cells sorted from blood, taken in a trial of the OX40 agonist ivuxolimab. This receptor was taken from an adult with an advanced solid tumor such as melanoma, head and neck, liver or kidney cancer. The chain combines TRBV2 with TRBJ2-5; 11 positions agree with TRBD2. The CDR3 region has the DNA TGTGCCAGCGTCTCTAGCGGGGGGCCCCACACCATCCAAGAGACCCAGTACTTC. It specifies CASVSSGGPHTIQETQYF. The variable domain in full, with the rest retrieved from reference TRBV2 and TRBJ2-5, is EPEVTQTPSHQVTQMGQEVILRCVPISNHLYFYWYRQILGQKVEFLVSFYNNEISEKSEIFDDQFSVERPDGSNFTLKIRSTKLEDSAMYFCASVSSGGPHTIQETQYFGPGTRLLVL.